The source of this T cell receptor beta chain is a study of identical twins. Healthy Caucasians provided all donations. Unique molecular identifiers were in the cDNA, with template-switch universal primer binding. TCRdb re-called the 5' RACE reads with MiXCR, one entry per CDR3 protein. Altogether about 490,000 distinct CDR3 sequences are present, about 16% being singletons, with the ten largest covering more than 0.4%. Study observations and caveats: There were fewer insertions in abundant cord blood beta clonotypes, but memory repertoires showed no such pattern. Out-of-frame beta sequences exhibited a weaker degree of excess twin sharing.

This clonotype was recorded a few times. The target antigen is unknown. In addition, the sample was reused for a study of yellow fever vaccine responses in identical twins.

The sequencing input was CD4+ T cells sorted from blood. This receptor was taken from a woman aged 18-30 years in good health.

The CDR3 DNA follows: TGTGCCAGCAGTGGACTAGCGGGGGCAGGCACAGATACGCAGTATTTT. As protein: CASSGLAGAGTDTQYF. This sequence joins TRBV6-1 and TRBJ2-3; 12 bases line up with TRBD2. The CDR3 totals 16 residues. V shed 4 bases and J 1 base; nucleotides not matched to a gene: 3. The germline V gene has CDR1 MNHNS and CDR2 SASEGT.